This T cell receptor (beta chain) was documented in a study of T cells in Graves' hyperthyroidism and ophthalmopathy. Whole-study context: It was at initial diagnosis, before any treatment, that peripheral blood was collected.

This clonotype was observed at least ten times. There are 18 residues in the CDR3. Germline V CDR1 and CDR2: SGHVT, SQSDAQ. J was trimmed by 0 bases and V by 3 bases; bases with no gene match: 14. Patients aged 18 to 65 had newly diagnosed hyperthyroidism lasting under 2 months. This blood was taken when hyperthyroidism was first diagnosed, before any ophthalmopathy symptoms existed. Fresh peripheral blood, 9.5 to 10 ml of it, supplied the PBMCs. TCR beta CDR3 regions were amplified from RNA. The HTBI primer set was used in a first-round RT-PCR of the TCR CDR3. Each CDR3 protein is one row after TCRdb ran MiXCR on the multiplex PCR reads. The table shows 300,000 to 450,000 distinct CDR3 sequences, with around 16% occurring only once.

The TCR was taken from a woman younger than 35 with Graves' hyperthyroidism that later progressed to Graves' ophthalmopathy. The sequencing sample was made of blood. The rearrangement joins TRBV7-4 to TRBJ2-7; 7 bases match TRBD2. The CDR3 here is CASSFKYKGRARSYEQYF. The CDR3 DNA is TGTGCCAGCAGCTTTAAATATAAGGGGAGGGCCCGCTCCTACGAGCAGTACTTC.